Given below is one T cell receptor beta chain in context. The antigen this receptor binds is unknown. One base away there is no much larger clone; base qualities are not given. The sample's treatment or condition, from its label and the paper: allogeneic hematopoietic cell transplantation with graft depleted of TCRalphabeta T cells and CD19 B cells. The children who served as transplant recipients had been given grafts of TCRalphabeta/CD19-depleted allogeneic hematopoietic cells. This specimen comes from a study of T-cell reconstitution after alpha-beta-depleted transplantation in children listed by TCRdb under 2016. Background for the entire study: T-cell immune reconstitution after TCRalphabeta/CD19-depleted allogeneic hematopoietic cell transplantation in children was quantitatively tracked in the study by means of TCR repertoire profiling. Study-wide findings and limitations: The frequencies of hyperexpanded clones fell over the following months, and after one year, T-cell counts and TCRbeta diversity were mostly attributed to newly produced T cells. In some patients, the high TCRbeta diversity seen at day 60 was put down to recipient T cells and intrathymic progenitors that had survived conditioning. Apparently early alphabetaT-cell count recovery about two months after transplant reportedly relied on only several hundred rapidly expanded clones derived from non-depleted graft cells.

V loses 6 bases of germline sequence and J loses 5 bases, and the interval between the two ends is 13 bases. The CDR3 sequence holds 12 residues, the cysteine and phenylalanine included. Of all the DNA, just the CDR3 is kept, 36 bases in frame from base 1. CDR1 and CDR2 are drawn from the germline V gene (reference sequence): DFQATT, SNEGSKA. Library preparation was by PCR. Sequencing relied on an Illumina HiSeq 2500. TCR libraries were prepared with molecular barcoding, using unique molecular identifiers to normalize TCRbeta repertoire quantification. Using fastp at Q25 and MiXCR, TCRdb reprocessed the public reads and kept productive beta chains. Identical CDR3 proteins give one entry, which carries the most common genes and DNA. The sample includes fewer than 250,000 distinct CDR3 sequences, with approximately 19% observed a single time. Of the sample, just under 45% falls within the top ten clones.

The clonotype comes from a male patient aged 2-15 years who had a stem cell transplant for acute lymphoblastic leukemia, so the T cells may come from the graft donor. The chain is encoded by TRBV20-1 joined to TRBJ1-1, with the D segment identity uncertain. The material sequenced was PBMCs, mostly from graft donor cells, taken 360 days after TCRalphabeta/CD19-depleted stem cell transplant. The CDR3 sequence is CSAMVGWTEAFF. The DNA sequence is TGCAGTGCGATGGTTGGGTGGACTGAAGCTTTCTTT.